Below are 7 T cell receptor beta chains sequenced from a single sample in a study of blood T cell repertoires in COVID-19. Here immunoSEQ multiplex PCR was the method, and the copy in TCRdb shows in-frame clones only, minus some. This sample has around 230,000 clones; about 87% occur once, and the top ten carry 2.6%. The specimen was PBMCs or T cells enriched from blood (not recorded which). The receptor set was obtained from a woman younger than 45 who had recovered from COVID-19.

This chain links TRBV5-1 with TRBJ1-1, with D hard to call. Trimming pared 3 bases from V and 0 bases from J, leaving 6 bases between. The CDR3 totals 13 residues. Germline V gene data show CDR1 as SGHRS and CDR2 as YFSETQ. CDR3: CASSSDLNTEAFF. The CDR3 DNA sequence: TGCGCCAGCAGCTCGGACTTGAACACTGAAGCTTTCTTT.

Points on this clone: A read error may produce the germline difference seen at one junction end. The chain links TRBV7-7 to TRBJ1-3, with 10 bases that match TRBD1. The CDR3 has 17 residues. The germline gives CDR1 SSHAT, CDR2 FNYEAQ (reference sequence). This chain's CDR3 is CASSLLGQGLYGNTIYF. Here the CDR3 DNA reads TGTGCTAGCAGCTTACTGGGACAGGGGCTCTATGGAAACACCATATATTTT.

This clone was counted only a few times. V is TRBV13 and J is TRBJ2-7; D gene unclear. The CDR3 contains 12 residues. The V gene's germline CDR1 is PRHDT and CDR2 FYEKMQ (reference sequence). Trimming took 4 bases from V and 1 from J, leaving 5 bases between them. The CDR3, as DNA: TGTGCCAGCAGCTACGGGTCCTACGAGCAGTACTTC. The encoded protein is CASSYGSYEQYF. The variable domain in full, completed from reference TRBV13 and TRBJ2-7, reads AAGVIQSPRHLIKEKRETATLKCYPIPRHDTVYWYQQGPGQDPQFLISFYEKMQSDKGSIPDRFSAQQFSDYHSELNMSSLELGDSALYFCASSYGSYEQYFGPGTRLTVT.

This clone was counted between two and nine times. V is TRBV10-1 and J is TRBJ1-5; tentative D call: TRBD1 (5 bases). The CDR3 runs 14 residues. The germline gives CDR1 WNHNN, CDR2 SYGVQD (reference sequence). V was clipped by 2 bases and J by 3 bases, with 8 bases between them. The DNA of the CDR3 is TGCGCCAGCAGTGAGCTCAGGGACAATCAGCCCCAGCATTTT. Its translation is CASSELRDNQPQHF.

The chain carries TRBV29-1 and TRBJ1-1, with a possible D match to TRBD1 (5 bases). With 3 bases removed from V and 3 bases from J, the gap between germline ends came to 11 bases. This CDR3 has 13 residues. CDR1 and CDR2 from the germline V gene are SQVTM and ANQGSEA. DNA for the CDR3: TGCAGCGTTGAGGGGCAGGGTTACACTGAAGCTTTCTTT. As protein: CSVEGQGYTEAFF.

The CDR3 loop reads CASSLGDEAFF. The CDR3 nucleotides are TGTGCCAGCAGTTTGGGAGATGAAGCTTTCTTT. J is TRBJ1-1 and V is TRBV12-3 or TRBV12-4; the D is unclear. The CDR3 runs to 11 residues. The ends were cut back, 3 bases at V and 7 bases at J, with 6 bases in the middle.

The chain has TRBV6-6 and TRBJ2-5, with 9 positions matching TRBD2. CDR3 size: 16 residues. Germline V gene sequence: CDR1 MNHNY, CDR2 SVGAGI (reference sequence). V shed 4 bases, J shed 2 bases, and the junction held 8 bases outside the gene matches. The CDR3 loop reads CASSSNSGGQQETQYF. As DNA, the CDR3 is TGTGCCAGCAGTTCGAATAGCGGGGGACAACAAGAGACCCAGTACTTC.